The next 26 T cell receptor beta chains were all read from a single sample in a study of vaccination effects on CD4 cells after COVID-19. Their antigens are not known. Using viral peptide pools, the ViraFEST assay grew out antigen-specific CD4+ T cells prior to sequencing. Culture lasted under 13 days before CD4+ T cell isolation. Sometime from March through December 2020, the person acquired a SARS-CoV-2 infection that PCR confirmed. Clones were sequenced by immunoSEQ multiplex PCR, and TCRdb holds only the in-frame ones, with some missing. The table has around 49,000 clones, around 70% seen once. Sequenced material: CD4+ T cells from PBMCs cultured with a peptide pool, taken before COVID-19 vaccination. The receptors come from a human donor who had a prior SARS-CoV-2 infection.

V gene TRBV18 combines with J gene TRBJ2-7; TRBD1 agrees at 8 bases. The CDR3 sequence is 16 residues long. V was clipped by 0 bases and J by 3 bases; unmatched bases: 7. Germline values: CDR1 KGHSH, CDR2 LQKENI. This CDR3 reads CASSPPFGQGNYEQYF. CDR3 nucleotides: TGTGCCAGCTCACCACCGTTCGGACAGGGAAACTACGAGCAGTACTTC.

The chain carries TRBV4-2 and TRBJ1-2, with D possibly matching TRBD1 (5 bases). Trimming stripped 5 bases from V and 2 bases from J, with 12 bases between. This CDR3 comprises 14 residues. Germline loops: CDR1 LGHNA, CDR2 YNFKEQ. The CDR3 loop reads CASSGTLGNYGYTF. CDR3 nucleotides: TGTGCCAGCAGCGGGACGCTTGGGAACTATGGCTACACCTTC.

V and J are TRBV5-1 and TRBJ1-1; possible D gene TRBD1, 5 bases. Germline V gives CDR1 SGHRS, CDR2 YFSETQ. This CDR3 has 15 amino acids. Trimming stripped 5 bases from V and 0 bases from J, with 14 bases between. The CDR3 DNA reads as TGCGCCAGCAGAGGATGGGGACCGATGAACACTGAAGCTTTCTTT. Translating it yields CASRGWGPMNTEAFF.

This chain links TRBV5-5 with TRBJ1-2; 7 bases align to TRBD1. The junction had 5 bases not matched to a gene; V was cut back by 1 base and J by 5 bases. The CDR3 loop spans 14 amino acids. The V gene's germline CDR1 is SGHKS and CDR2 YYEKEE (reference sequence). DNA for the CDR3: TGTGCCAGCAGCTTGAGGGACAGTTATTATGGCTACACCTTC. Amino acid sequence: CASSLRDSYYGYTF.

V is TRBV4-1 and J is TRBJ1-2; D gene ambiguous. Germline-derived CDR1 and CDR2 are MGHRA and YSYEKL. CDR3 size: 15 residues. Trimming took off 1 base at V and 4 bases at J, with 13 bases between the two ends. CDR3 bases: TGCGCCAGCAGCCAAGCGGGAACTATCCTCTATGGCTACACCTTC. Translating gives CASSQAGTILYGYTF.

The J gene is TRBJ1-2, the V gene TRBV9; maybe TRBD1 (5 bases). The germline CDR1 and CDR2 sequences are SGDLS and YYNGEE. This CDR3 contains 14 residues. The V gene lost 4 bases and the J gene lost 8 bases, with 18 bases spanning the gap. CDR3 DNA sequence: TGTGCCAGCAGCCCTACCCAGGGTCTAGGGGGCTACACCTTC. It specifies CASSPTQGLGGYTF.

This chain joins TRBV19 and TRBJ1-5; TRBD1 matches at 8 bases. V shed 6 bases, J shed 5 bases, and the junction held 12 bases outside the gene matches. There are 16 residues in the CDR3. Germline V CDR1 and CDR2: LNHDA, SQIVND (reference sequence). The CDR3, as DNA: TGTGCCAGTAGGGACAGGGCCCATGCTGGCGATCAGCCCCAGCATTTT. Protein product: CASRDRAHAGDQPQHF.

The chain employs TRBV7-2 and TRBJ2-7, with D unresolved. This CDR3 region has 13 residues. With 7 bases removed from V and 2 bases from J, the gap between germline ends came to 12 bases. Germline lookup yields CDR1 SGHTA and CDR2 FQGNSA. CDR3 coding DNA: TGTGCCAGCACCCCGGACGCCACCTACGAGCAGTACTTC. Its protein is CASTPDATYEQYF.

This sequence joins TRBV5-1 and TRBJ2-7; 10 bases are shared with TRBD2. The J segment lost 2 bases and the V segment lost 4 bases, leaving 6 bases of the junction unmatched. CDR3 size: 15 residues. CDR1 SGHRS and CDR2 YFSETQ come from the germline V gene. The CDR3 bases are TGCGCCAGCAGCCCAAGGACTAGCGGCCCCTACGAGCAGTACTTC. The encoded protein is CASSPRTSGPYEQYF.

V and J are TRBV6-2 or TRBV6-3 and TRBJ1-5, with 9 bases lining up with TRBD1. The V and J ends lost 3 bases and 3 bases, in that order; junction bases with no gene match: 9. The CDR3 length is 17 residues. Germline V gives CDR1 MNHEY, CDR2 SVGEGT. In nucleotides, the CDR3 is TGTGCCAGCAGTTATCTTTCAGGACAGGGGTACAATCAGCCCCAGCATTTT. This sequence encodes CASSYLSGQGYNQPQHF.

About this clone itself: This CDR3 is also generated by other DNA sequences in the sample. The rearrangement links TRBV27 to TRBJ1-5, with D perhaps matching TRBD1 (6 bases). Germline V gene data show CDR1 as MNHEY and CDR2 as SMNVEV (reference sequence). V was cut by 2 bases and J by 4 bases, with 12 bases left in between. This CDR3 has 15 residues. The CDR3 loop is CASSLNGGGNQPQHF. In DNA form, the CDR3 reads TGTGCCAGCAGTTTAAACGGAGGGGGAAATCAGCCCCAGCATTTT.

The rearrangement joins TRBV7-2 to TRBJ2-1; no firm D call. V was clipped by 5 bases and J by 0 bases, with 17 bases between them. CDR1 and CDR2 (germline): SGHTA, FQGNSA. The CDR3 covers 17 residues. The DNA of the CDR3 is TGTGCCAGCAGCATAGTGGCCAGTATGCACTCCTACAATGAGCAGTTCTTC. It encodes CASSIVASMHSYNEQFF.

This rearrangement joins TRBV11-2 to TRBJ2-1; 7 bases match TRBD1. Germline CDR1 is SGHAT and CDR2 is FQNNGV. The junction had 13 bases not matched to a gene; V was cut back by 4 bases and J by 10 bases. The CDR3 sequence is 15 residues long. CDR3 in DNA: TGTGCCAGCAGCTCTTACAGGGGATTCAGAATAGAGCAGTTCTTC. As protein: CASSSYRGFRIEQFF.

V usage is TRBV11-2 and J usage is TRBJ2-7, with D possibly being TRBD1 (6 bases). CDR3 length: 13 amino acids. Germline assignment: CDR1 SGHAT and CDR2 FQNNGV. V lost 4 bases and J lost 7, with 14 bases in between. CDR3 sequence reads: CASSSGQRIEQYF. In DNA, the CDR3 is TGTGCCAGCAGCTCAGGACAGAGGATTGAGCAGTACTTC.

This clone was seen more than once but under ten times. The rearrangement uses TRBV2 and TRBJ2-7; no definite D call. Germline V gene data show CDR1 as SNHLY and CDR2 as FYNNEI. The CDR3 spans 14 residues. The V end lost 1 base, the J end lost 2 bases, and 9 bases lay between the germline ends. The CDR3 DNA follows: TGTGCCAGCAGTGAAGGCGGAATCACCTACGAGCAGTACTTC. This encodes CASSEGGITYEQYF.

This clone has a handful of counts. The CDR3 reads CAWSGWYNSPLHF. The DNA for the CDR3 is TGTGCCTGGAGTGGGTGGTATAATTCACCCCTCCACTTT. The chain couples TRBV30 to TRBJ1-6, with D uncertain. The CDR3 extends over 13 amino acids. Germline-derived CDR1 and CDR2 are GTSNPN and SVGIG (reference sequence). Trimming took off 1 base at V and 4 bases at J, with 5 bases between the two ends. Full variable domain (missing parts from reference TRBV30 and TRBJ1-6): SQTIHQWPATLVQPVGSPLSLECTVEGTSNPNLYWYRQAAGRGLQLLFYSVGIGQISSEVPQNLSASRPQDRQFILSSKKLLLSDSGFYLCAWSGWYNSPLHFGNGTRLTVT.

This chain uses TRBV5-1 with TRBJ2-3; the D gene is possibly TRBD2 (7 bases). Germline CDR1 reads SGHRS; CDR2 reads YFSETQ. This CDR3 region has 14 residues. V was trimmed by 4 bases and J by 6 bases, leaving 15 bases between them. In DNA, the CDR3 is TGCGCCAGCAGCCTGCGGGGGCTCGGGGATACGCAGTATTTT. Its protein product is CASSLRGLGDTQYF.

This chain uses TRBV5-1 with TRBJ2-5, with a weak D call TRBD2 (6 bases). Trimming pared 3 bases from V and 7 bases from J, leaving 16 bases between. The germline gives CDR1 SGHRS, CDR2 YFSETQ. This CDR3 has 14 residues. Here the CDR3 reads CASSYPGPEGTQYF. DNA for the CDR3: TGCGCCAGCAGCTACCCGGGGCCGGAGGGGACCCAGTACTTC. Combining the CDR3 with reference TRBV5-1 and TRBJ2-5 gives the whole variable domain KAGVTQTPRYLIKTRGQQVTLSCSPISGHRSVSWYQQTPGQGLQFLFEYFSETQRNKGNFPGRFSGRQFSNSRSEMNVSTLELGDSALYLCASSYPGPEGTQYFGPGTRLLVL.

This chain uses TRBV11-3 with TRBJ2-3, with D perhaps matching TRBD2 (6 bases). Germline CDR1 reads SGHNT; CDR2 reads YENEEA. CDR3 size: 19 residues. V was cut by 1 base and J by 2 bases, with 22 bases left in between. CDR3 protein: CASSLAGRGAAGFTDTQYF. The CDR3 DNA is TGTGCCAGCAGCTTAGCCGGGCGGGGCGCGGCGGGGTTCACAGATACGCAGTATTTT.

The gene calls are TRBV30 and TRBJ2-1; D possibly uses TRBD1 or TRBD2 (7 bases each). V was trimmed by 6 bases and J by 3 bases, leaving 12 bases between them. The CDR3 spans 13 residues. Germline V lookup: CDR1 GTSNPN, CDR2 SVGIG (reference sequence). The CDR3 sequence: CACRGGYYNEQFF. CDR3 nucleotides: TGTGCCTGCAGGGGGGGGTACTACAATGAGCAGTTCTTC.

The chain couples TRBV24-1 to TRBJ2-3; D uncertain. Per germline, CDR1 KGHDR and CDR2 SFDVKD. Trimming cost V 5 bases and J 2 bases, with 7 bases left between them. The CDR3 sequence is 13 residues long. The CDR3 protein is CATSVDDTDTQYF. The CDR3 DNA is TGTGCCACCAGTGTTGATGACACAGATACGCAGTATTTT.

The V call is TRBV7-2, the J call TRBJ1-6, with 10 nucleotides matching TRBD1. V gave up 5 bases and J gave up 9 bases; unmatched junction bases: 7. Germline-derived CDR1 and CDR2 are SGHTA and FQGNSA. CDR3 length: 15 residues. The CDR3 loop reads CASSQQGQGVSPLHF. The CDR3 DNA reads as TGTGCCAGCAGCCAGCAAGGACAGGGGGTTTCACCCCTCCACTTT.

This clone was seen a handful of times. CDR3 protein: CAQIRDLNTGELFF. The DNA of the CDR3 is TGTGCCCAGATTCGGGACCTGAACACCGGGGAGCTGTTTTTT. The rearrangement uses TRBV2 and TRBJ2-2; possibly TRBD1 or TRBD2 for D (5 bases each). The CDR3 loop spans 14 amino acids. Trimming removed 11 bases from V and 1 base from J, with 14 bases in between. Germline assignment: CDR1 SNHLY and CDR2 FYNNEI.

This clone turned up a few times. This chain links TRBV24-1 with TRBJ2-1; no clear D gene. Deletions cut 4 bases from V and 4 bases from J, with 10 bases between. The CDR3 has 14 residues. Looked up from germline, CDR1 is KGHDR and CDR2 is SFDVKD. The CDR3 loop is CATSDDKGYNEQFF. DNA for the CDR3: TGTGCCACCAGTGACGATAAGGGATACAATGAGCAGTTCTTC.

This rearrangement joins TRBV25-1 to TRBJ2-2, with 7 bases that match TRBD1. The CDR3 extends over 16 amino acids. Germline V gene sequence: CDR1 MGHDK, CDR2 SYGVNS. Trimming at V came to 4 bases and at J to 7 bases, leaving 12 bases not matched to a gene. The CDR3 sequence is CASSGRGRVNNGELFF. The DNA of the CDR3 is TGTGCCAGCAGTGGAAGGGGGCGTGTAAATAACGGGGAGCTGTTTTTT.

The V gene is TRBV12-3 or TRBV12-4, the J gene TRBJ2-4, with a possible D match to TRBD2 (5 bases). The CDR3 is made up of 13 amino acids. The V end was cut by 4 bases, the J end by 7 bases, with 11 bases between. CDR3 in DNA: TGTGCCAGCAGTTCCCCCCCGGGGAACATTCAGTACTTC. This encodes CASSSPPGNIQYF.